Described below is a single T cell receptor (beta chain) sequence and its context. Its target is not known. Repertoires were generated with immunoSEQ multiplex PCR, while TCRdb's copy carries only in-frame clones and drops some. The data contain about 150,000 clones, approximately 91% of them seen just once; the ten biggest clones take up less than 1.6%. The CDR3 sequence is 14 residues long. The V end lost 6 bases, the J end lost 8 bases, and 19 bases lay between the germline ends. Germline loops: CDR1 MNHEY, CDR2 SVGAGI. This sample was taken from a study of T cell responses to AZD1222 COVID-19 vaccine. General study results and limits: Increases in Spike-specific TCR breadth and depth were seen after two AZD1222 doses.

The sequences come from peripheral blood, collected 28 days after the second AZD1222 dose. The genes are TRBV6-5 and TRBJ1-2, with D possibly TRBD1 on 5 matching bases. The sequence was obtained from an adult who received the AZD1222 COVID-19 vaccine. DNA of the CDR3: TGTGCCAGCAGGAGCGGGGCGCAGGTCACAGGCTACACCTTC. It codes for CASRSGAQVTGYTF.